This record covers a single TCR beta chain. These data originate in a study of shared clonotypes between healthy human individuals. Data came from immunoSEQ multiplex PCR; TCRdb stores just in-frame clones and leaves some out. The repertoire holds some 2,500,000 clones, with over 85% as singletons. The V gene lost 0 bases and the J gene lost 1 base, with 10 bases spanning the gap. Germline V gives CDR1 SGDLS, CDR2 YYNGEE. This CDR3 has 15 residues. Sample: naive CD4+ T cells from PBMCs. The subset: CD45RA+ positively selected. The chain couples TRBV9 to TRBJ2-5, with D unresolved. The sequence was obtained from a man between 18 and 35 years old in good health. Some clones in this sample may be carry-over from other donors' samples. For the CDR3, the DNA is TGTGCCAGCAGCGTAGCTCCCAGAACCCAAGAGACCCAGTACTTC. Amino acid sequence: CASSVAPRTQETQYF.